A selection of T cell receptor beta chains follows, all from one sample in a study of cytomegalovirus exposure and HLA in healthy donors. The table came from immunoSEQ multiplex PCR; TCRdb's copy has only in-frame clones and leaves some out. The repertoire holds under 200,000 clones, around 80% seen once, with about 7.7% in the top ten. Input material: PBMCs. The receptors here all came from a woman in her 40s in good health and CMV-seropositive. CDR3s include the opening cysteine and the closing phenylalanine or tryptophan. Each record gives: V gene, D gene, J gene, clone size, CDR3 protein, CDR3 DNA. D genes are given only for firm matches. Clone size is given for some rows only: seen once, a few or many times, or a class if the clone is expanded.

V: TRBV5-1; D: TRBD1; J: TRBJ2-3; size: .; CDR3: CASSLANRGGTDTQYF; DNA: TGCGCCAGCAGCTTGGCTAACAGGGGAGGCACAGATACGCAGTATTTT
V: TRBV5-1; D: .; J: TRBJ1-3; size: .; CDR3: CASSLTGTSGNTIYF; DNA: TGCGCCAGCAGCTTGACAGGCACCTCTGGAAACACCATATATTTT
V: TRBV5-1; D: .; J: TRBJ2-1; size: .; CDR3: CASSLMAGANNEQFF; DNA: TGCGCCAGCAGCTTGATGGCGGGGGCAAACAATGAGCAGTTCTTC
V: TRBV27; D: .; J: TRBJ1-6; size: .; CDR3: CASSYDGTQGSPLHF; DNA: TGTGCCAGCAGTTACGACGGGACTCAGGGTTCACCCCTCCACTTT
V: TRBV7-7; D: .; J: TRBJ2-1; size: .; CDR3: CASSSGHSSYNEQFF; DNA: TGTGCCAGCAGCTCGGGACACAGTTCCTACAATGAGCAGTTCTTC
V: TRBV7-9; D: TRBD2; J: TRBJ2-5; size: .; CDR3: CASTLLQRELETQYF; DNA: TGTGCCAGCACCCTCCTCCAGCGGGAATTGGAGACCCAGTACTTC
V: TRBV4-1; D: TRBD1; J: TRBJ1-6; size: .; CDR3: CASSQVTGGSGSPLHF; DNA: TGCGCCAGCAGCCAAGTAACAGGGGGGAGTGGTTCACCCCTCCACTTT
V: TRBV4-2; D: .; J: TRBJ1-3; size: few; CDR3: CASSLAGPGGNTIYF; DNA: TGTGCCAGCAGCTTAGCGGGGCCAGGGGGAAACACCATATATTTT
V: TRBV2; D: .; J: TRBJ2-2; size: few; CDR3: CASSGGGQVTGELFF; DNA: TGTGCCAGCAGTGGGGGGGGACAGGTTACCGGGGAGCTGTTTTTT
V: TRBV6-1; D: .; J: TRBJ1-2; size: few; CDR3: CASSDPRTANYGYTF; DNA: TGTGCCAGCAGTGACCCCCGGACAGCTAACTATGGCTACACCTTC
V: TRBV5-8; D: .; J: TRBJ1-2; size: .; CDR3: CASSTFLQDYGYTF; DNA: TGTGCCAGCAGCACCTTTCTGCAGGACTATGGCTACACCTTC